These 14 T cell receptor beta chains were sequenced from one sample in a study of T-cell reconstitution after alpha-beta-depleted transplantation in children. Preparing the TCRbeta library involved the use of unique molecular identifiers. TCRdb fed the PCR reads into MiXCR, producing one record per CDR3 protein. The sample carries a few hundred thousand distinct CDR3 sequences, approximately 13% recorded once. The sequencing used PBMCs from the stem cell graft donor, collected from the stem cell graft. The source of these receptors is a human donor who donated a stem cell graft to a child with combined immunodeficiency.

In this sample, this clonotype turned up many times. The chain uses TRBV6-1 and TRBJ2-2, with no clear D. CDR1 and CDR2 from the germline V gene are MNHNS and SASEGT. The CDR3 consists of 14 residues. Trimming took 4 bases from V and 4 from J, leaving 10 bases between them. The CDR3 sequence is CASSVISATGELFF. The CDR3 nucleotides are TGTGCCAGCAGTGTCATTTCGGCCACCGGGGAGCTGTTTTTT.

This clonotype has only a few counts. The chain carries TRBV10-3 and TRBJ2-1; 14 positions match TRBD2. The CDR3 has 15 amino acids. J lost 7 bases, V lost 4 bases, and 3 bases had no gene match. Germline CDR1 reads ENHRY; CDR2 reads SYGVKD. DNA for the CDR3: TGTGCCATCAGTGCGGGACTAGCGGGAGTAAATGAGCAGTTCTTC. Protein product: CAISAGLAGVNEQFF.

This clonotype was recorded many times. The V gene is TRBV18, the J gene TRBJ2-3; a weak D match, TRBD2 (5 bases). This CDR3 spans 13 amino acids. Germline assignment: CDR1 KGHSH and CDR2 LQKENI. Trimming shortened V by 5 bases and J by 2 bases, and 8 bases separated the two germline ends. This chain's CDR3 is CASSLEDTDTQYF. In DNA, the CDR3 is TGTGCCAGCTCATTGGAGGACACAGATACGCAGTATTTT.

This clonotype has a count of ten or more. The chain combines TRBV6-1 with TRBJ2-2; D is possibly TRBD1 (6 bases). Germline V gene sequence: CDR1 MNHNS, CDR2 SASEGT. This CDR3 is built from 15 residues. The V and J ends lost 7 bases and 5 bases respectively, with 17 bases between them. CDR3 amino acids: CASTGRQVHTGELFF. The DNA for the CDR3 is TGTGCCAGCACTGGACGACAGGTTCATACCGGGGAGCTGTTTTTT.

This clonotype was seen a few times. This chain uses TRBV10-3 with TRBJ1-2; no firm D call. Germline CDR1 is ENHRY and CDR2 is SYGVKD. Trimming shortened V by 3 bases and J by 3 bases, and 11 bases separated the two germline ends. The CDR3 has 14 residues. The DNA of the CDR3 is TGTGCCATCAGTGAAAGGGCGGACTACTATGGCTACACCTTC. It is translated as CAISERADYYGYTF.

This clonotype appeared many times. The rearrangement links TRBV29-1 to TRBJ1-1, with D possibly TRBD1 on 5 matching bases. Trimming stripped 4 bases from V and 5 bases from J, with 8 bases between. Germline CDR1 reads SQVTM; CDR2 reads ANQGSEA. The CDR3 is 11 amino acids. DNA for the CDR3: TGCAGCGTTGTAGGGGTTACTGAAGCTTTCTTT. Translating it yields CSVVGVTEAFF.

A few counts support this clonotype. This CDR3 reads CASSPGGIREQFF. CDR3 in DNA: TGTGCCAGCAGCCCGGGGGGTATTCGTGAGCAGTTCTTC. The chain is built from TRBV7-3 and TRBJ2-1; TRBD2 matches at 7 bases. Germline CDR1 and CDR2: SGHTA and FQGTGA. V was pared by 5 bases and J by 9 bases, with 7 bases of the junction left unmatched. The CDR3 spans 13 residues.

This chain uses TRBV12-3 or TRBV12-4 with TRBJ2-3; TRBD2 might be the D (7 bases). Deletions cut 3 bases from V and 7 bases from J, with 14 bases between. CDR3 size: 14 residues. CDR3 amino acids: CASSLGGLKNTQYF. The CDR3 nucleotides are TGTGCCAGCAGTTTGGGGGGGCTGAAAAATACGCAGTATTTT.

The rearrangement links TRBV7-9 to TRBJ2-7; no clear D. The CDR3 is made up of 12 amino acids. V was pared by 4 bases and J by 6 bases, with 10 bases between. Germline CDR1 is SEHNR and CDR2 is FQNEAQ (reference sequence). CDR3 loop: CASSSGPIEQYF. CDR3 DNA sequence: TGTGCCAGCAGCTCTGGACCTATCGAGCAGTACTTC.

This clonotype was recorded a few times. V usage is TRBV28 and J usage is TRBJ1-5, with D perhaps TRBD1 (5 bases). This CDR3 region has 17 residues. V was trimmed by 6 bases and J by 4 bases, leaving 22 bases between them. Germline CDR1 MDHEN, CDR2 SYDVKM. This CDR3 is CASSRGWGQGNNQPQHF. CDR3 bases: TGTGCCAGCAGCCGAGGGTGGGGCCAGGGAAATAATCAGCCCCAGCATTTT.

This clonotype was detected many times. The chain employs TRBV25-1 and TRBJ2-5; 9 bases line up with TRBD2. The CDR3 consists of 15 residues. The germline CDR1 and CDR2 sequences are MGHDK and SYGVNS. V gave up 2 bases and J gave up 4 bases; unmatched junction bases: 5. CDR3 residues: CASSERREGRETQYF. As DNA, the CDR3 is TGTGCCAGCAGTGAACGGCGGGAGGGTAGAGAGACCCAGTACTTC.

V usage is TRBV12-3 or TRBV12-4 and J usage is TRBJ1-5, with D hard to call. V shed 3 bases and J shed 9 bases, with 15 bases lying between them. The length of the CDR3 is 14 residues. The CDR3 coding sequence is TGTGCCAGCAGTTTGGTGTTGGGGTCCAGGCCCCAGCATTTT. Translated: CASSLVLGSRPQHF.

The chain links TRBV6-1 to TRBJ2-1; TRBD2 matches at 11 bases. The trim removed 0 bases at V and 6 bases at J, leaving 4 bases unmatched. The CDR3 runs to 16 residues. In germline, CDR1 is MNHNS, CDR2 SASEGT. The CDR3 DNA reads TGTGCCAGCAGTGAAGCTAGCGGGAGGGCCGTCAATGAGCAGTTCTTC. This translates into CASSEASGRAVNEQFF.

V usage is TRBV5-1 and J usage is TRBJ2-5; perhaps TRBD1 as D (5 bases). The V end was cut by 4 bases, the J end by 2 bases, with 9 bases between. Germline CDR1 SGHRS, CDR2 YFSETQ. The CDR3 runs to 13 residues. The CDR3 region is CASSRQLQETQYF. In DNA form, the CDR3 reads TGCGCCAGCAGCAGACAGTTACAAGAGACCCAGTACTTC. The complete variable domain, with remaining parts taken from reference TRBV5-1 and TRBJ2-5, reads KAGVTQTPRYLIKTRGQQVTLSCSPISGHRSVSWYQQTPGQGLQFLFEYFSETQRNKGNFPGRFSGRQFSNSRSEMNVSTLELGDSALYLCASSRQLQETQYFGPGTRLLVL.